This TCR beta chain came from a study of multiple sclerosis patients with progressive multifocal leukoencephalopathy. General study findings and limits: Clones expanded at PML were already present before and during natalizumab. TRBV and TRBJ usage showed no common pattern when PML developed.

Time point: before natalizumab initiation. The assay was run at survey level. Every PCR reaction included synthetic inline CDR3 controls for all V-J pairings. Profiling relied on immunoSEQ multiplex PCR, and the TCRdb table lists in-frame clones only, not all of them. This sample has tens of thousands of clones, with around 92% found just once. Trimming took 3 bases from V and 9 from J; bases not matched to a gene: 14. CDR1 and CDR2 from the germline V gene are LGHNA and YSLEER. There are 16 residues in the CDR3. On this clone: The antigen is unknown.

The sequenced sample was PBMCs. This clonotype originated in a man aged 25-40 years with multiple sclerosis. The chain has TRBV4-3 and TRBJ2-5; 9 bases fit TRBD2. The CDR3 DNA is TGCGCCAGCAGCCAGGAGAGGGCCGGCGGGAGGGGGGCCCAGTACTTC. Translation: CASSQERAGGRGAQYF.